This T cell receptor (beta chain) was profiled in a study of control samples from healthy donors and cancer patients (dated by TCRdb to 2018 to 2021). This clone was recorded once. Its binding antigen is unknown. Within one base of it there is no much larger clone, and no base qualities were kept. In the germline V gene, CDR1 corresponds to SQVTM and CDR2 to ANQGSEA. The CDR3 numbers 14 residues from cysteine through phenylalanine. CDR3 DNA is the only sequence kept; it has 42 bases, read in frame from the first base. Here V drops 5 bases and J drops 2 bases, and the junction holds 8 bases not matched to any gene. Preparation of the library involved the immunoSEQ multiplex PCR assay. In TCRdb, the immuneACCESS table is reduced to in-frame sequences with V and J assigned. These tables do not hold every clone; where another copy was compared, an unresolved V gene accounts for under half, and the others remain unexplained. Present in this sample are just over 150,000 clones, nearly 95% of which were seen just once. The biggest ten clones account for under 2.5% of the sample.

The sample consisted of blood. The sequence came from a middle-aged man in good health. This sequence uses TRBV29-1 and TRBJ2-7; 8 nucleotides in the junction match TRBD2. Here is the DNA: TGCAGCGTTATCACTAGCGGAGGCCCCTACGAGCAGTACTTC. This encodes CSVITSGGPYEQYF.